The 17 T cell receptor beta chains reported below all come from one sample, sequenced in a study of tumor T cells in aggressive B-cell lymphoma. Data came from immunoSEQ multiplex PCR; TCRdb stores just in-frame clones and leaves some out. The table shows approximately 10,000 clones, with 70% to 90% occurring only once. Sequenced sample: tumor tissue. These receptors came from an adult with diffuse large B cell lymphoma.

V and J are TRBV11-2 and TRBJ1-1; D is unresolved. This CDR3 region has 13 residues. Germline V gene sequence: CDR1 SGHAT, CDR2 FQNNGV. The V end was cut by 2 bases, the J end by 2 bases, with 6 bases between. The CDR3 nucleotides are TGTGCCAGCAGCTTAACTTTTAACACTGAAGCTTTCTTT. It codes for CASSLTFNTEAFF.

The chain carries TRBV7-2 and TRBJ2-7; 7 bases are a match to TRBD2. There are 15 residues in the CDR3. The germline V gene has CDR1 SGHTA and CDR2 FQGNSA. V dropped 0 bases and J dropped 9; count of bases not matched to a gene: 11. The CDR3 is CASSLAGGTKMGQYF. In DNA, the CDR3 is TGTGCCAGCAGCTTAGCGGGTGGGACTAAGATGGGGCAGTACTTC.

This chain uses TRBV5-1 with TRBJ2-2, with D perhaps TRBD1 (5 bases). There are 14 residues in the CDR3. Germline V gene data show CDR1 as SGHRS and CDR2 as YFSETQ. Trimming pared 7 bases from V and 5 bases from J, leaving 15 bases between. The CDR3 nucleotides are TGCGCCAGCGCGGTTAGCCGACAGACCGGGGAGCTGTTTTTT. This translates into CASAVSRQTGELFF. The complete variable domain, with remaining parts taken from reference TRBV5-1 and TRBJ2-2, reads KAGVTQTPRYLIKTRGQQVTLSCSPISGHRSVSWYQQTPGQGLQFLFEYFSETQRNKGNFPGRFSGRQFSNSRSEMNVSTLELGDSALYLCASAVSRQTGELFFGEGSRLTVL.

The sample holds a few counts of this clone. The chain couples TRBV5-4 to TRBJ2-5; D ambiguous. The germline V gene has CDR1 SGHNT and CDR2 YYREEE (reference sequence). The CDR3 loop spans 13 amino acids. Trimming removed 2 bases from V and 3 bases from J, with 8 bases in between. The CDR3 region has the DNA TGTGCCAGCAGCTTCCATGGAGAAGAGACCCAGTACTTC. Protein sequence: CASSFHGEETQYF.

The chain carries TRBV4-1 and TRBJ1-6; D is ambiguous. This CDR3 comprises 15 residues. Trimming shortened V by 4 bases and J by 5 bases, and 12 bases separated the two germline ends. Per germline, CDR1 MGHRA and CDR2 YSYEKL. As DNA, the CDR3 is TGCGCCAGCAGCCGAGGGCCTCTTGATAATTCACCCCTCCACTTT. Translating gives CASSRGPLDNSPLHF.

V and J are TRBV19 and TRBJ1-3; D not certain. Deletions cut 6 bases from V and 0 bases from J, with 15 bases between. This CDR3 contains 16 residues. CDR1 is LNHDA, CDR2 SQIVND, per germline (reference sequence). The CDR3 DNA reads as TGTGCCAGTAGCTGGACCCCGGGAAGCTCTGGAAACACCATATATTTT. Its protein is CASSWTPGSSGNTIYF. Looking up the rest from reference TRBV19 and TRBJ1-3 gives the full variable domain: DGGITQSPKYLFRKEGQNVTLSCEQNLNHDAMYWYRQDPGQGLRLIYYSQIVNDFQKGDIAEGYSVSREKKESFPLTVTSAQKNPTAFYLCASSWTPGSSGNTIYFGEGSWLTVV.

The gene calls are TRBV28 and TRBJ1-2; possibly TRBD1 for D (5 bases). Germline CDR1 and CDR2: MDHEN and SYDVKM. V was clipped by 6 bases and J by 8 bases, with 22 bases between them. The CDR3 length is 15 residues. The CDR3 DNA sequence: TGTGCCAGCAGGTTAGCCCCGGTGCAGGGAAGGGGCTACACCTTC. Protein: CASRLAPVQGRGYTF.

The gene calls are TRBV7-3 and TRBJ2-1, with TRBD2 matching 9 bases. This CDR3 is built from 17 residues. The germline CDR1 and CDR2 sequences are SGHTA and FQGTGA. Trimming removed 1 base from V and 4 bases from J; junction bases left unmatched: 8. The CDR3 reads CASSLIPGSGGYNEQFF. The DNA for the CDR3 is TGTGCCAGCAGCTTAATTCCTGGGAGCGGGGGGTACAATGAGCAGTTCTTC.

The chain combines TRBV9 with TRBJ2-1; tentatively, D is TRBD1 (6 bases). Trimming pared 0 bases from V and 4 bases from J, leaving 23 bases between. Germline V gives CDR1 SGDLS, CDR2 YYNGEE. There are 19 residues in the CDR3. CDR3 sequence (DNA): TGTGCCAGCAGCGTAGAGCCCGGGACACCGAGACAGAATTACAATGAGCAGTTCTTC. This codes for CASSVEPGTPRQNYNEQFF.

The J gene is TRBJ2-7, the V gene TRBV6-5; D is unresolved. Germline values: CDR1 MNHEY, CDR2 SVGAGI. The CDR3 consists of 15 residues. V dropped 0 bases and J dropped 2 bases, with 11 bases sitting between them. CDR3: CASSYSAEAPYEQYF. Written as DNA, the CDR3 is TGTGCCAGCAGTTACTCGGCAGAGGCCCCCTACGAGCAGTACTTC.

The chain is built from TRBV28 and TRBJ2-7, with TRBD1 matching over 8 bases. In germline, CDR1 is MDHEN, CDR2 SYDVKM. V trimming: 2 bases; J trimming: 1 base; junction bases outside the gene matches: 16. The CDR3 length is 19 residues. This CDR3 is CASSLLRTGRLSGSYEQYF. The CDR3 DNA follows: TGTGCCAGCAGTTTACTACGGACAGGGAGGCTCAGTGGTTCCTACGAGCAGTACTTC.

The chain has TRBV2 and TRBJ2-5; TRBD2 agrees at 7 bases. After removal of 8 bases from V and 1 base from J, the junction contained 4 bases not matched to a gene. Germline values: CDR1 SNHLY, CDR2 FYNNEI. The CDR3 consists of 13 residues. The CDR3 DNA sequence: TGTGCCAGCCGGGGGGACCCCCAAGAGACCCAGTACTTC. Translated: CASRGDPQETQYF.

The chain uses TRBV6-5 and TRBJ2-7, with D possibly TRBD1 on 5 matching bases. This CDR3 spans 12 amino acids. V was clipped by 1 base and J by 6 bases, with 7 bases between them. Germline-derived CDR1 and CDR2 are MNHEY and SVGAGI. The CDR3, as DNA: TGTGCCAGCAGTTACTACCAGGGCGAGCAGTACTTC. It is translated as CASSYYQGEQYF.

The CDR3 sequence: CASSQESRGDPLSEKLFF. The CDR3 coding sequence is TGTGCCAGCAGCCAAGAAAGCAGGGGGGACCCACTTAGTGAAAAACTGTTTTTT. This chain joins TRBV14 and TRBJ1-4, with 7 positions matching TRBD1. CDR3 size: 18 residues. V lost 0 bases, J lost 7 bases, and 14 bases stayed unmatched. Germline assignment: CDR1 SGHDN and CDR2 FVKESK. The whole variable domain, filled in from reference TRBV14 and TRBJ1-4, reads EAGVTQFPSHSVIEKGQTVTLRCDPISGHDNLYWYRRVMGKEIKFLLHFVKESKQDESGMPNNRFLAERTGGTYSTLKVQPAELEDSGVYFCASSQESRGDPLSEKLFFGSGTQLSVL.

The V call is TRBV5-1, the J call TRBJ1-1; the D is unclear. CDR1 is SGHRS and CDR2 is YFSETQ in the germline V gene. The CDR3 has 14 amino acids. The ends were cut back, 4 bases at V and 5 bases at J, with 15 bases in the middle. The CDR3 DNA is TGCGCCAGCAGCCGCGACAAGGTGGGTACTGAAGCTTTCTTT. Its protein is CASSRDKVGTEAFF.

V gene TRBV11-2 combines with J gene TRBJ1-4; the D is unclear. The CDR3 has 15 residues. Germline V gene sequence: CDR1 SGHAT, CDR2 FQNNGV. V lost 4 bases and J 8 bases, leaving 17 bases between the germline ends. CDR3 nucleotide sequence: TGTGCCAGCAGCTCACTCGGAGGGTTGGGCGAAAAACTGTTTTTT. Its protein is CASSSLGGLGEKLFF.

The chain uses TRBV5-1 and TRBJ2-5, with D perhaps matching TRBD2 (7 bases). V lost 5 bases and J lost 1, with 18 bases in between. This CDR3 comprises 16 residues. CDR1 is SGHRS, CDR2 YFSETQ, per germline. The CDR3, as DNA: TGCGCCAGCAGTTCGAATTCGGGGGGCCCCCAAGAGACCCAGTACTTC. Its translation: CASSSNSGGPQETQYF.